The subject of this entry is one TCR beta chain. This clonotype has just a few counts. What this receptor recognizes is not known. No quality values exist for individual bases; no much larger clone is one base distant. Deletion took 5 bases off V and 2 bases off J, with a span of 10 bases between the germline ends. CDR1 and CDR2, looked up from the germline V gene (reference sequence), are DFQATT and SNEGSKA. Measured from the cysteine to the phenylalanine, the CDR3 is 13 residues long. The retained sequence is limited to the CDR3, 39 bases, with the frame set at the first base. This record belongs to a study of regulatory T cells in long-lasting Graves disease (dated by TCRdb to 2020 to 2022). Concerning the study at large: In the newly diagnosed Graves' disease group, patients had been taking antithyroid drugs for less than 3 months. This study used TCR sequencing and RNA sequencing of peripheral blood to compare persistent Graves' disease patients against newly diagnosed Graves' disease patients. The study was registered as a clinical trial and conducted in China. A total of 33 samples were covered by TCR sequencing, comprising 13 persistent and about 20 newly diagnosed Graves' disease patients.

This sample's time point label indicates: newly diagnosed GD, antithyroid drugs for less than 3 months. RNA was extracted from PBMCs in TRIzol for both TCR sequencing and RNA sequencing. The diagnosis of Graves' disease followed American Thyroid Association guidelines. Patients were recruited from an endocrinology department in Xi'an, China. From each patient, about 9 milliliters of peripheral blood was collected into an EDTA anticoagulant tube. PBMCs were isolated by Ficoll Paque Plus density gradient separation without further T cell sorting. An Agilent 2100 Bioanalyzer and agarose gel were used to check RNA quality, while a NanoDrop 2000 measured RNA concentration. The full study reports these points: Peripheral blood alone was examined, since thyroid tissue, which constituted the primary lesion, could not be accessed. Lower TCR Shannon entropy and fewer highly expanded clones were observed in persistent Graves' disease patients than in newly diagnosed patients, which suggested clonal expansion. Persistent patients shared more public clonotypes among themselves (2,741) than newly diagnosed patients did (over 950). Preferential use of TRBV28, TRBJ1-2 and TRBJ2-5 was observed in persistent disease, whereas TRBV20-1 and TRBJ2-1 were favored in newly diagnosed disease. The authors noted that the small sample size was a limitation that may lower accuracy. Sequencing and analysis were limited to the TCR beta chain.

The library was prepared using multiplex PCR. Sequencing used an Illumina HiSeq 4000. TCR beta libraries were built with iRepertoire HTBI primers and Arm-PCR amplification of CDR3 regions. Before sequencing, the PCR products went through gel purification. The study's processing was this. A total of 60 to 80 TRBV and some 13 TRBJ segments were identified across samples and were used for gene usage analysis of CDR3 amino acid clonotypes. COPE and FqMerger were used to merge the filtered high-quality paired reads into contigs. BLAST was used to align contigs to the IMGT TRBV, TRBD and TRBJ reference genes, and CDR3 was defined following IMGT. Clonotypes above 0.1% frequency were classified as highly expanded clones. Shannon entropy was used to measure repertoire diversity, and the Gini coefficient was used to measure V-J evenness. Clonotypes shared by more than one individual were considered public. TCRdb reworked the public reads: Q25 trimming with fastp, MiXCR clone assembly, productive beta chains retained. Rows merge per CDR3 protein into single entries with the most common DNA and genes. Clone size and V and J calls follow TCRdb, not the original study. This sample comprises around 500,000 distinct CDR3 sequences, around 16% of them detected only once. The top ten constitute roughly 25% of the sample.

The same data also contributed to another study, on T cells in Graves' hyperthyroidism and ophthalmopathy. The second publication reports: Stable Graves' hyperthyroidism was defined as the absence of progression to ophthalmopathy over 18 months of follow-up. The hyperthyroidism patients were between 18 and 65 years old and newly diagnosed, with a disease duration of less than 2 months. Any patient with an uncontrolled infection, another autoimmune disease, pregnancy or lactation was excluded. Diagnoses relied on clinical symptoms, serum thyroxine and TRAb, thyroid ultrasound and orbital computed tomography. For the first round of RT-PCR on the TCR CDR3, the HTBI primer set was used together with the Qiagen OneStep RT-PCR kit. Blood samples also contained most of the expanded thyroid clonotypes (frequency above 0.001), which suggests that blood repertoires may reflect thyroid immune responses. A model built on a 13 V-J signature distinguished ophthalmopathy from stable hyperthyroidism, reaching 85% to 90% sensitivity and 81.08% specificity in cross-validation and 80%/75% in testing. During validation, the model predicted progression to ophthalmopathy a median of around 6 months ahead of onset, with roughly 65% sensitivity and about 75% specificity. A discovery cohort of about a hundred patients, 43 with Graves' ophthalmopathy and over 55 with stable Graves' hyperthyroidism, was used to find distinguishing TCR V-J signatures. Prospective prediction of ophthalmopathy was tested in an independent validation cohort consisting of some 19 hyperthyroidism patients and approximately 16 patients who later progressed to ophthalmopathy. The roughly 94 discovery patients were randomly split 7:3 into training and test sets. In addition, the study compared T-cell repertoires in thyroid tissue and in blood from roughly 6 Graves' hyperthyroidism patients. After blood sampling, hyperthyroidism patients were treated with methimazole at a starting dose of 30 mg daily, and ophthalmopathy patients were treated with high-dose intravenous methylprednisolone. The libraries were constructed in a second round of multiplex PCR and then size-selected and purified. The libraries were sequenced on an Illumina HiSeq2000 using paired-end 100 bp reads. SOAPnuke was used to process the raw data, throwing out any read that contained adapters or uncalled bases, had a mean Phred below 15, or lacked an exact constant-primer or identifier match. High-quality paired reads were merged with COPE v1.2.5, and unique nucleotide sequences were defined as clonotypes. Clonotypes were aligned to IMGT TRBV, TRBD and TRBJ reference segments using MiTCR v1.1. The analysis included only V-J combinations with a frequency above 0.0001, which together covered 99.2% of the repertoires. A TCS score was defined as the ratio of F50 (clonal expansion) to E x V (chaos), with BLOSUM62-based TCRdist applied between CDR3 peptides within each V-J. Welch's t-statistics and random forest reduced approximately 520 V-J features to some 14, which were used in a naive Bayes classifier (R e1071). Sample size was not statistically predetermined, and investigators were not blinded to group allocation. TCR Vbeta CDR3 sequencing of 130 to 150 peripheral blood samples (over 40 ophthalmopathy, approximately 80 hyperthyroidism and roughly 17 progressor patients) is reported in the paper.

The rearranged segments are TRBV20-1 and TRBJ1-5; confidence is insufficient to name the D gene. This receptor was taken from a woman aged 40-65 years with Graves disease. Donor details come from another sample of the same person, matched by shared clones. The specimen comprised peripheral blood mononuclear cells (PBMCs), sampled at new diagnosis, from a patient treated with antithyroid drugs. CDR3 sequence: CSAGEGGNQPQHF. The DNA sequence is TGCAGTGCTGGGGAGGGCGGCAATCAGCCCCAGCATTTT.